A selection of T cell receptor beta chains follows, all from one sample in a study of long-term antiretroviral therapy in people with HIV. Profiling relied on immunoSEQ multiplex PCR, and the TCRdb table lists in-frame clones only, not all of them. The sample has approximately 45,000 clones, roughly 86% seen once. Sequenced material: unsorted PBMCs, taken 0.1 years before starting antiretroviral therapy. These receptors were obtained from a woman aged 45-60 years with HIV. The CDR3 runs from the conserved cysteine through the conserved F or W. D genes are given only for firm matches. Clone size is not always given. Where it is, it says once, few, many or a class for expanded clones.

j_gene,d_gene,abundance,v_gene,len,CDR3aa,CDR3nt
TRBJ2-1,NA,NA,TRBV6-6,14,CASSVDRNYNEQFF,TGTGCCAGCTCCGTCGACAGGAACTACAATGAGCAGTTCTTC
TRBJ2-5,NA,few,TRBV7-3,16,CASSLRFTGQRETQYF,TGTGCCAGCAGCTTAAGGTTTACGGGGCAGCGGGAGACCCAGTACTTC
TRBJ2-7,NA,NA,TRBV6-1,14,CASSDARVHYEQYF,TGTGCCAGCAGTGATGCCAGGGTCCACTACGAGCAGTACTTC
TRBJ1-1,NA,once,TRBV19,12,CASMARNTEAFF,TGTGCCAGTATGGCCAGGAACACTGAAGCTTTCTTT
TRBJ2-3,NA,NA,TRBV25-1,13,CASSAHSTGTQYF,TGTGCCAGCAGTGCCCACTCGACAGGTACGCAGTATTTT
TRBJ2-2,TRBD1,NA,TRBV6-6,16,CASRKEGARVTGELFF,TGTGCCAGCCGTAAAGAGGGGGCGCGGGTCACCGGGGAGCTGTTTTTT
TRBJ1-1,NA,once,TRBV6-4,11,CASTAFGEAFF,TGTGCCAGCACGGCTTTTGGAGAAGCTTTCTTT
TRBJ2-1,NA,NA,TRBV6-1,13,CASSRGSYNEQFF,TGTGCCAGCAGCAGGGGCTCCTACAATGAGCAGTTCTTC
TRBJ2-5,TRBD2,few,TRBV2,16,CASIRLAGGPEETQYF,TGTGCCAGCATTAGACTAGCGGGGGGACCCGAAGAGACCCAGTACTTC
TRBJ2-3,NA,NA,TRBV28,13,CASTPSGYFTQYF,TGTGCCAGCACCCCCTCGGGGTACTTTACGCAGTATTTT